A single sample is the source of the 20 T cell receptor beta chains below, sequenced in a study of blood T cell repertoires in COVID-19. Libraries were prepared by immunoSEQ multiplex PCR; TCRdb keeps only in-frame clonotypes and omits some of them. The sample has approximately 250,000 clones; roughly 88% are singletons. The sample comprised peripheral blood. All receptors come from a woman between 40 and 50 years old who had recovered from COVID-19.

The chain uses TRBV18 and TRBJ1-2; D is unresolved. With 2 bases removed from V and 4 bases from J, the gap between germline ends came to 8 bases. The length of the CDR3 is 13 residues. CDR1 is KGHSH, CDR2 LQKENI, per germline. CDR3 sequence: CASSPGTVYGYTF. The CDR3 DNA sequence: TGTGCCAGCTCACCAGGTACAGTCTATGGCTACACCTTC. Supplemented by reference TRBV18 and TRBJ1-2, the full variable domain reads NAGVMQNPRHLVRRRGQEARLRCSPMKGHSHVYWYRQLPEEGLKFMVYLQKENIIDESGMPKERFSAEFPKEGPSILRIQQVVRGDSAAYFCASSPGTVYGYTFGSGTRLTVV.

The chain has TRBV7-9 and TRBJ2-2; 7 bases line up with TRBD1. Germline CDR1 is SEHNR and CDR2 is FQNEAQ (reference sequence). The length of the CDR3 is 14 residues. Losses at the gene ends were 7 bases for V and 11 bases for J; bases not matched to a gene: 13. The CDR3 coding sequence is TGTGCCAGCACCAATCGACAGGGTATGAACGAGCTGTTTTTT. Translation gives CASTNRQGMNELFF.

The chain recombines TRBV5-1 with TRBJ2-3, with TRBD2 matching over 11 bases. In germline, CDR1 is SGHRS, CDR2 YFSETQ. With 2 bases clipped from V and 1 base from J, the junction kept 3 bases outside the gene matches. The CDR3 covers 16 residues. The DNA for the CDR3 is TGCGCCAGCAGCTTTACTAGCGGGGGACGCACAGATACGCAGTATTTT. Translating gives CASSFTSGGRTDTQYF.

This sequence joins TRBV5-1 and TRBJ2-6; the D gene is possibly TRBD2 (5 bases). This CDR3 comprises 15 residues. Germline-derived CDR1 and CDR2 are SGHRS and YFSETQ. V gave up 0 bases and J gave up 3 bases, with 7 bases separating them. The CDR3 DNA reads TGCGCCAGCAGCTTGGGAGGGAATGGGGCCAACGTCCTGACTTTC. Its translation is CASSLGGNGANVLTF.

This sequence joins TRBV6-2 or TRBV6-3 and TRBJ1-2, with 7 bases lining up with TRBD1. This CDR3 comprises 14 residues. V was clipped by 4 bases and J by 8 bases; unmatched bases: 10. In germline, CDR1 is MNHEY, CDR2 SVGEGT. CDR3 DNA sequence: TGTGCCAGCAGTTCAGGACAGGTTGGCGGAGGCTACACCTTC. Its translation: CASSSGQVGGGYTF.

This clone has only a few counts. The rearrangement uses TRBV6-5 and TRBJ2-2; 8 bases fit TRBD1. This CDR3 region has 15 residues. Looked up from germline, CDR1 is MNHEY and CDR2 is SVGAGI. The V and J ends lost 7 bases and 5 bases, in that order; junction bases with no gene match: 9. This chain's CDR3 is CASNRQGFSTGELFF. DNA for the CDR3: TGTGCCAGCAACCGACAGGGGTTTTCGACCGGGGAGCTGTTTTTT.

The V call is TRBV7-9, the J call TRBJ2-5; 12 positions match TRBD1. Germline CDR1 is SEHNR and CDR2 is FQNEAQ (reference sequence). The CDR3 consists of 16 residues. J gave up 4 bases and V 8 bases, and 11 bases lay outside the gene matches. The CDR3 here is CASLSWGQGALETQYF. The CDR3 nucleotides are TGTGCCAGCCTATCTTGGGGACAGGGGGCTTTAGAGACCCAGTACTTC.

This chain uses TRBV12-3 or TRBV12-4 with TRBJ2-3, with a weak D call TRBD2 (6 bases). V lost 2 bases to trimming and J lost 5 bases, with 8 bases between them. The CDR3 consists of 13 residues. The CDR3 DNA is TGTGCCAGCAGTTTACTGGAGGGAGATACGCAGTATTTT. It is translated as CASSLLEGDTQYF.

The chain employs TRBV6-5 and TRBJ2-7; 7 bases map to TRBD1. Germline lookup yields CDR1 MNHEY and CDR2 SVGAGI. V gave up 5 bases and J gave up 6 bases; unmatched junction bases: 13. The CDR3 contains 15 residues. CDR3 sequence reads: CASSQFRQGGLEQYF. The CDR3 region has the DNA TGTGCCAGCAGTCAGTTTCGACAGGGTGGTCTCGAGCAGTACTTC.

The chain has TRBV19 and TRBJ2-1, with TRBD1 matching over 9 bases. Germline V lookup: CDR1 LNHDA, CDR2 SQIVND (reference sequence). The V and J ends lost 4 bases and 11 bases, in that order; junction bases with no gene match: 6. The CDR3 length is 13 residues. This CDR3 reads CASSTWDREKQFF. As DNA, the CDR3 is TGTGCCAGTAGTACCTGGGACAGGGAAAAGCAGTTCTTC.

Points on this clone: The sample carries other DNA sequences with the same CDR3. CDR3 sequence: CASSPGQSYGYTF. The CDR3 coding sequence is TGTGCCAGCTCACCGGGACAGTCCTATGGCTACACCTTC. The chain joins TRBV18 to TRBJ1-2; 7 bases agree with TRBD1. V trimming: 3 bases; J trimming: 4 bases; junction bases outside the gene matches: 2. CDR1 KGHSH and CDR2 LQKENI come from the germline V gene. The CDR3 contains 13 residues.

The chain recombines TRBV19 with TRBJ2-7; TRBD1 aligns across 8 bases. After removal of 5 bases from V and 0 bases from J, the junction contained 12 bases not matched to a gene. The length of the CDR3 is 17 residues. The germline CDR1 and CDR2 sequences are LNHDA and SQIVND (reference sequence). CDR3 nucleotide sequence: TGTGCCAGTAGTCTTTCTCCCGGGACAGGATTCTCCTACGAGCAGTACTTC. Protein product: CASSLSPGTGFSYEQYF.

The J gene is TRBJ2-5, the V gene TRBV7-9, with D possibly TRBD2 on 6 matching bases. The ends were cut back, 5 bases at V and 5 bases at J, with 21 bases in the middle. In germline, CDR1 is SEHNR, CDR2 FQNEAQ (reference sequence). This CDR3 region has 16 residues. The CDR3, as DNA: TGTGCCAGCAGCGAACCGGGACTCGGGCCGGCGGAGACCCAGTACTTC. It codes for CASSEPGLGPAETQYF. The whole variable domain, filled in from reference TRBV7-9 and TRBJ2-5, reads DTGVSQNPRHKITKRGQNVTFRCDPISEHNRLYWYRQTLGQGPEFLTYFQNEAQLEKSRLLSDRFSAERPKGSFSTLEIQRTEQGDSAMYLCASSEPGLGPAETQYFGPGTRLLVL.

The rearrangement joins TRBV5-1 to TRBJ2-1; tentative D call: TRBD1 (6 bases). This CDR3 has 16 residues. Germline loops: CDR1 SGHRS, CDR2 YFSETQ. Between the trimmed V and J ends, which lost 4 bases and 3 bases, there was a span of 17 bases. CDR3 protein: CASSTSQGPFYNEQFF. CDR3 in DNA: TGCGCCAGCAGCACTTCACAGGGACCCTTCTACAATGAGCAGTTCTTC.

The gene calls are TRBV6-4 and TRBJ1-1; possibly TRBD1 for D (6 bases). V lost 6 bases and J lost 4, with 18 bases in between. Germline V gene data show CDR1 as MRHNA and CDR2 as SNTAGT. The CDR3 loop spans 15 amino acids. The CDR3 loop is CASREITGMLTEAFF. CDR3 DNA: TGTGCCAGCAGGGAGATTACAGGGATGCTCACTGAAGCTTTCTTT.

The rearrangement links TRBV4-1 to TRBJ2-3, with D perhaps TRBD1 (6 bases). Germline V gene lookup returns CDR1 MGHRA and CDR2 YSYEKL. With 3 bases removed from V and 0 bases from J, the gap between germline ends came to 16 bases. The CDR3 loop spans 17 amino acids. The CDR3 DNA follows: TGCGCCAGCAGCCATTCGTGGGCAGGGGCTAGCACAGATACGCAGTATTTT. Its protein product is CASSHSWAGASTDTQYF.

The V call is TRBV18, the J call TRBJ1-2, with D hard to call. The CDR3 has 13 residues. Trimming pared 6 bases from V and 4 bases from J, leaving 12 bases between. CDR1 and CDR2 (germline): KGHSH, LQKENI. The DNA for the CDR3 is TGTGCCAGCTCTTCTCTTGAGGCCTATGGCTACACCTTC. Protein product: CASSSLEAYGYTF.

J is TRBJ1-1 and V is TRBV2, with D possibly matching TRBD1 (5 bases). Per germline, CDR1 SNHLY and CDR2 FYNNEI. Trimming stripped 10 bases from V and 0 bases from J, with 18 bases between. The CDR3 spans 15 residues. The CDR3 coding sequence is TGTGCCATTAAACCGACAGACTCCATGAACACTGAAGCTTTCTTT. Its protein product is CAIKPTDSMNTEAFF.

V and J are TRBV30 and TRBJ2-2; 7 bases line up with TRBD2. CDR1 GTSNPN and CDR2 SVGIG come from the germline V gene (reference sequence). The CDR3 runs 17 residues. Trimming cost V 1 base and J 4 bases; bases outside gene matches: 12. CDR3 sequence: CAWSERGAGRVTGELFF. CDR3 coding DNA: TGTGCCTGGAGTGAAAGAGGAGCGGGGAGGGTCACCGGGGAGCTGTTTTTT.

The rearrangement joins TRBV7-3 to TRBJ2-1, with 12 bases matching TRBD2. The CDR3 loop spans 16 amino acids. J gave up 7 bases and V 0 bases, and 4 bases lay outside the gene matches. Per the germline V gene, CDR1 is SGHTA and CDR2 is FQGTGA. CDR3 nucleotides: TGTGCCAGCAGCTTAACGCGGACTAGCGGGGCGAATGAGCAGTTCTTC. Translating gives CASSLTRTSGANEQFF.